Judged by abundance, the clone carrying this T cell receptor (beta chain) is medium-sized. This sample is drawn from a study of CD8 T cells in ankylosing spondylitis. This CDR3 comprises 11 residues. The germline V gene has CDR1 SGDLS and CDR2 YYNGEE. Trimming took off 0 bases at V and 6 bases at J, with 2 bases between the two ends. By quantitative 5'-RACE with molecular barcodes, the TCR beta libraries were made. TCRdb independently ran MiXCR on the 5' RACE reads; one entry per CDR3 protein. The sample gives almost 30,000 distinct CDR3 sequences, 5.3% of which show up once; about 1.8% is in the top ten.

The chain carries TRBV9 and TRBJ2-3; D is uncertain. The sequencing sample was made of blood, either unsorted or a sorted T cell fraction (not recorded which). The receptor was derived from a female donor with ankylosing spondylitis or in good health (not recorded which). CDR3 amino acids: CASSVGDTQYF. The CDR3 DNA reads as TGTGCCAGCAGCGTAGGGGATACGCAGTATTTT.